One sample yielded the 13 T cell receptor beta chains listed below, sequenced in a study of blood T cell repertoires in COVID-19. Assay: immunoSEQ multiplex PCR; the TCRdb copy retains only in-frame clones and omits some. The table lists about 440,000 clones, about 90% of them singletons. Sequenced: PBMCs or T cells enriched from blood (not recorded which). The origin of the receptors is a woman aged 18-30 years with acute COVID-19.

V usage is TRBV11-3 and J usage is TRBJ2-6, with D possibly being TRBD2 (7 bases). There are 15 residues in the CDR3. Trimming took 5 bases from V and 0 from J, leaving 8 bases between them. Per germline, CDR1 SGHNT and CDR2 YENEEA. The DNA of the CDR3 is TGTGCCAGCAGCGGGGGGGCCTCTGGGGCCAACGTCCTGACTTTC. Its protein is CASSGGASGANVLTF.

The chain carries TRBV30 and TRBJ2-1; possible D gene TRBD2, 6 bases. The V and J ends lost 2 bases and 0 bases respectively, with 8 bases between them. Germline CDR1 and CDR2: GTSNPN and SVGIG (reference sequence). The CDR3 is 14 amino acids. CDR3 DNA sequence: TGTGCCTGGAGTTGGAGGGACTCCTACAATGAGCAGTTCTTC. It is translated as CAWSWRDSYNEQFF.

This clone has only a few counts. J is TRBJ2-2 and V is TRBV3-1 (or the pseudogene TRBV3-2); TRBD1 is a possible D gene (6 bases). This CDR3 contains 15 residues. Germline CDR1 LGHDT, CDR2 YNNKEL (reference sequence). V was cut by 2 bases and J by 7 bases, with 14 bases left in between. CDR3 protein: CASSQLSQGSGELFF. Here the CDR3 DNA reads TGTGCCAGCAGCCAATTGAGTCAGGGGAGCGGGGAGCTGTTTTTT.

The chain is built from TRBV19 and TRBJ1-2, with 9 bases lining up with TRBD1. The CDR3 covers 15 residues. Trimming took 3 bases from V and 4 from J; bases not matched to a gene: 6. Germline loops: CDR1 LNHDA, CDR2 SQIVND (reference sequence). The CDR3 is CASSMSTGGIYGYTF. As DNA, the CDR3 is TGTGCCAGTAGTATGTCTACAGGGGGCATCTATGGCTACACCTTC. Drawing the rest from reference TRBV19 and TRBJ1-2, the complete variable domain is DGGITQSPKYLFRKEGQNVTLSCEQNLNHDAMYWYRQDPGQGLRLIYYSQIVNDFQKGDIAEGYSVSREKKESFPLTVTSAQKNPTAFYLCASSMSTGGIYGYTFGSGTRLTVV.

A note on this clone: The sample contains more than one DNA sequence encoding this CDR3. The chain carries TRBV6-5 and TRBJ2-7, with 7 bases aligning to TRBD1. V lost 8 bases to trimming and J lost 1 base; unmatched junction nucleotides: 2. Germline-derived CDR1 and CDR2 are MNHEY and SVGAGI. CDR3 size: 12 residues. DNA of the CDR3: TGTGCCAGCCGACAGGGTTCCTACGAGCAGTACTTC. It codes for CASRQGSYEQYF.

This chain connects TRBV9 to TRBJ2-6; no reliable D call. The germline CDR1 and CDR2 sequences are SGDLS and YYNGEE. The CDR3 spans 16 residues. The germline V and J ends were trimmed by 0 bases and 1 base, with 8 bases remaining between them. The CDR3 nucleotides read TGTGCCAGCAGCGTAGCTGCAGGTTCTGGGGCCAACGTCCTGACTTTC. Its translation is CASSVAAGSGANVLTF.

The rearrangement joins TRBV19 to TRBJ2-7, with a tentative D call TRBD2 (6 bases). The germline V and J ends were trimmed by 3 bases and 2 bases, with 11 bases remaining between them. Germline CDR1 LNHDA, CDR2 SQIVND (reference sequence). The CDR3 loop spans 14 amino acids. CDR3 amino acids: CASSIRESPYEQYF. CDR3 sequence (DNA): TGTGCCAGTAGTATCCGGGAGAGTCCCTACGAGCAGTACTTC.

V usage is TRBV10-3 and J usage is TRBJ1-2; D is undetermined. The CDR3 length is 14 residues. Trimming stripped 10 bases from V and 0 bases from J, with 15 bases between. The germline CDR1 and CDR2 sequences are ENHRY and SYGVKD. The CDR3 here is CANNDGEANYGYTF. The CDR3 DNA sequence: TGTGCCAACAATGACGGGGAAGCTAACTATGGCTACACCTTC.

The V and J genes are TRBV25-1 and TRBJ1-2; D is unclear. Trimming removed 3 bases from V and 6 bases from J, with 8 bases in between. The germline V gene encodes CDR1 MGHDK and CDR2 SYGVNS. The CDR3 is 12 residues long. CDR3 sequence: CASSDFGDGYTF. The CDR3, as DNA: TGTGCCAGCAGTGACTTCGGGGATGGCTACACCTTC.

The genes are TRBV7-9 and TRBJ2-1, with D perhaps matching TRBD2 (5 bases). Trimming shortened V by 4 bases and J by 5 bases, and 9 bases separated the two germline ends. Per germline, CDR1 SEHNR and CDR2 FQNEAQ (reference sequence). The CDR3 covers 13 residues. CDR3 loop: CASSWGSDNEQFF. Written as DNA, the CDR3 is TGTGCCAGCAGCTGGGGTAGCGACAATGAGCAGTTCTTC.

This chain links TRBV7-8 with TRBJ1-2, with D maybe TRBD1 (5 bases). This CDR3 is 15 amino acids long. V lost 5 bases and J lost 4, with 17 bases in between. The germline V gene has CDR1 SGHVS and CDR2 FQNEAQ. In DNA, the CDR3 is TGTGCCAGCAGCCGACTACCCGACAGCATCTATGGCTACACCTTC. It codes for CASSRLPDSIYGYTF.

The chain uses TRBV11-2 and TRBJ2-7; D is undetermined. CDR1 and CDR2 (germline): SGHAT, FQNNGV. The ends were cut back, 5 bases at V and 2 bases at J, with 16 bases in the middle. CDR3 length: 15 residues. CDR3 region: CASSMNTKIAYEQYF. The CDR3 coding sequence is TGTGCCAGCAGCATGAACACAAAAATCGCCTACGAGCAGTACTTC.

The chain is built from TRBV28 and TRBJ2-7, with 13 bases matching TRBD2. This CDR3 comprises 18 residues. J gave up 5 bases and V 5 bases, and 15 bases lay outside the gene matches. The germline V gene has CDR1 MDHEN and CDR2 SYDVKM. CDR3 DNA: TGTGCCAGCAGTCCCCGAGTACGTACTAGCGGGAGGGCCCACGAGCAGTACTTC. It specifies CASSPRVRTSGRAHEQYF.